The 32 T cell receptor beta chains below all came from one sample that was sequenced in a study of blood T cell repertoires in COVID-19. Here immunoSEQ multiplex PCR was the method, and the copy in TCRdb shows in-frame clones only, minus some. The repertoire holds 110,000 to 150,000 clones, with more than 75% as singletons. Sequenced: peripheral blood. The receptors shown here come from a man aged 60 to 75 with acute or convalescent COVID-19.

The J gene is TRBJ2-7, the V gene TRBV2; possible D gene TRBD1, 5 bases. Per the germline V gene, CDR1 is SNHLY and CDR2 is FYNNEI. V lost 5 bases and J 0 bases, leaving 20 bases between the germline ends. The CDR3 has 17 amino acids. CDR3 nucleotide sequence: TGTGCCAGCAGTCCCCCCGGCAGGGCGGTCCTCTCCTACGAGCAGTACTTC. This translates into CASSPPGRAVLSYEQYF.

The V gene is TRBV18, the J gene TRBJ2-1, with 10 bases that match TRBD2. The germline V gene has CDR1 KGHSH and CDR2 LQKENI. J was trimmed by 6 bases and V by 3 bases; bases with no gene match: 5. The CDR3 is 15 amino acids. The CDR3 nucleotides are TGTGCCAGCTCACCCCAGACTAGCGGGTCCAATGAGCAGTTCTTC. It codes for CASSPQTSGSNEQFF.

The rearrangement uses TRBV6-5 and TRBJ1-1; D not resolved. The germline gives CDR1 MNHEY, CDR2 SVGAGI. The V end was cut by 2 bases, the J end by 0 bases, with 10 bases between. The CDR3 covers 15 residues. The CDR3 region has the DNA TGTGCCAGCAGTTACCTCGACTCACTGAACACTGAAGCTTTCTTT. The encoded protein is CASSYLDSLNTEAFF.

The chain recombines TRBV28 with TRBJ2-4, with 8 bases aligning to TRBD2. The length of the CDR3 is 16 residues. Germline assignment: CDR1 MDHEN and CDR2 SYDVKM. V shed 3 bases, J shed 6 bases, and the junction held 10 bases outside the gene matches. The CDR3 DNA reads TGTGCCAGCAGTTTTATAGGAGCGGGAGTCGGAAACATTCAGTACTTC. It codes for CASSFIGAGVGNIQYF.

This clone occurred once. This rearrangement joins TRBV30 to TRBJ2-7, with 7 bases lining up with TRBD2. V shed 8 bases and J 6 bases; nucleotides not matched to a gene: 10. CDR3 length: 12 amino acids. The germline V gene encodes CDR1 GTSNPN and CDR2 SVGIG (reference sequence). The CDR3 here is CAQRWEGGEQYF. DNA for the CDR3: TGTGCCCAACGGTGGGAGGGCGGCGAGCAGTACTTC. The full variable domain, with the rest looked up from reference TRBV30 and TRBJ2-7, is SQTIHQWPATLVQPVGSPLSLECTVEGTSNPNLYWYRQAAGRGLQLLFYSVGIGQISSEVPQNLSASRPQDRQFILSSKKLLLSDSGFYLCAQRWEGGEQYFGPGTRLTVT.

CDR3 amino acids: CASSPGHIYEQYF. CDR3 nucleotide sequence: TGTGCCAGCAGTCCCGGACATATCTACGAGCAGTACTTC. This sequence joins TRBV2 and TRBJ2-7; TRBD1 is a possible D gene (5 bases). V lost 5 bases and J lost 3, with 11 bases in between. There are 13 residues in the CDR3. Germline V gene lookup returns CDR1 SNHLY and CDR2 FYNNEI.

The V gene is TRBV9, the J gene TRBJ2-3, with D possibly being TRBD2 (5 bases). The germline CDR1 and CDR2 sequences are SGDLS and YYNGEE. The CDR3 is 14 residues long. V was shortened by 4 bases and J by 0 bases, with 9 bases between the two germline ends. Written as DNA, the CDR3 is TGTGCCAGCAGCTCGTGGACTAGCACAGATACGCAGTATTTT. The encoded protein is CASSSWTSTDTQYF.

The chain couples TRBV4-1 to TRBJ2-4, with a weak D call TRBD2 (5 bases). Trimming stripped 0 bases from V and 5 bases from J, with 8 bases between. This CDR3 contains 14 residues. Germline V lookup: CDR1 MGHRA, CDR2 YSYEKL. In nucleotides, the CDR3 is TGCGCCAGCAGCCAAGATTGGGGAGAAAACATTCAGTACTTC. Translated: CASSQDWGENIQYF.

This chain joins TRBV15 and TRBJ2-7; 9 nucleotides align to TRBD1. Unmatched junction bases numbered 14, after V lost 1 base and J lost 7 bases. Looked up from germline, CDR1 is LNHNV and CDR2 is YYDKDF (reference sequence). The CDR3 has 17 residues. CDR3 region: CATSRGPGQGILGEQYF. In DNA form, the CDR3 reads TGTGCCACCAGCAGAGGTCCGGGACAGGGAATCTTAGGGGAGCAGTACTTC.

This rearrangement joins TRBV19 to TRBJ2-6; 7 bases are shared with TRBD2. This CDR3 is 14 amino acids long. Germline V gene sequence: CDR1 LNHDA, CDR2 SQIVND (reference sequence). J lost 3 bases, V lost 6 bases, and 2 bases had no gene match. The CDR3 spells CASRWEGGANVLTF. The CDR3 nucleotides read TGTGCCAGTAGATGGGAGGGTGGGGCCAACGTCCTGACTTTC.

The genes are TRBV6-5 and TRBJ1-2; D is unresolved. The CDR3 has 13 amino acids. V was shortened by 5 bases and J by 6 bases, with 13 bases between the two germline ends. Germline V CDR1 and CDR2: MNHEY, SVGAGI. CDR3 residues: CASSPGRADGYTF. The CDR3 nucleotides are TGTGCCAGCAGTCCCGGGAGAGCCGATGGCTACACCTTC.

This chain links TRBV21-1 with TRBJ1-4; TRBD1, the D gene given by the table, was not confirmed from the DNA. TRBV21-1 is marked as a pseudogene. The CDR3 runs 15 residues. The CDR3, as DNA: TGTGCCAGCAGCATCAGAGACAGGGGCTTCGAAAAACTGTTTTTT. Residues: CASSIRDRGFEKLFF.

J is TRBJ1-2 and V is TRBV4-1; D possibly corresponds to TRBD1 (6 bases). The V gene's germline CDR1 is MGHRA and CDR2 YSYEKL. V was trimmed by 0 bases and J by 0 bases, leaving 11 bases between them. CDR3 length: 16 amino acids. The DNA for the CDR3 is TGCGCCAGCAGCCAAGACAGGCAGGGGTCTAACTATGGCTACACCTTC. Protein sequence: CASSQDRQGSNYGYTF.

This chain links TRBV20-1 with TRBJ1-1; 8 bases align to TRBD1. This CDR3 region has 15 residues. From germline, CDR1 is DFQATT and CDR2 SNEGSKA (reference sequence). The trim removed 3 bases at V and 3 bases at J, leaving 9 bases unmatched. The CDR3 sequence: CSASRAPGGYTEAFF. CDR3 sequence (DNA): TGCAGTGCTAGTAGAGCACCAGGGGGCTACACTGAAGCTTTCTTT.

V gene TRBV27 combines with J gene TRBJ2-1; no firm D call. The CDR3 loop spans 16 amino acids. Trimming took 0 bases from V and 0 from J, leaving 9 bases between them. Germline loops: CDR1 MNHEY, CDR2 SMNVEV (reference sequence). The CDR3 sequence is CASSLSLGSSYNEQFF. In DNA, the CDR3 is TGTGCCAGCAGTTTATCGCTTGGCAGCTCCTACAATGAGCAGTTCTTC.

This chain joins TRBV27 and TRBJ2-1; possible D gene TRBD2, 7 bases. Germline V lookup: CDR1 MNHEY, CDR2 SMNVEV (reference sequence). The CDR3 is 13 amino acids. V was shortened by 10 bases and J by 9 bases, with 19 bases between the two germline ends. The CDR3 is CATKGGWWAEQFF. The CDR3 region has the DNA TGTGCCACCAAGGGGGGGTGGTGGGCTGAGCAGTTCTTC.

The chain has TRBV6-5 and TRBJ1-1; a possible D gene is TRBD1 (6 bases). V shed 4 bases and J shed 10 bases, with 13 bases lying between them. The CDR3 is 12 residues long. Germline V gene sequence: CDR1 MNHEY, CDR2 SVGAGI. The CDR3 loop is CASSSRGGGAFF. The CDR3 region has the DNA TGTGCCAGCAGTTCCCGGGGAGGGGGAGCTTTCTTT.

This clone has at least ten counts. This chain links TRBV19 with TRBJ1-1; D unresolved. Germline V gene data show CDR1 as LNHDA and CDR2 as SQIVND (reference sequence). The CDR3 has 13 amino acids. V was shortened by 7 bases and J by 7 bases, with 16 bases between the two germline ends. This CDR3 is CASTQIGVREAFF. The CDR3 region has the DNA TGTGCCAGTACCCAAATCGGGGTTCGTGAAGCTTTCTTT.

This clone has a single count. V usage is TRBV3-1 (or the pseudogene TRBV3-2) and J usage is TRBJ2-3; TRBD2 agrees at 13 bases. The junction had 2 bases not matched to a gene; V was cut back by 4 bases and J by 1 base. The CDR3 is 16 residues long. CDR1 and CDR2 from the germline V gene are LGHDT and YNNKEL (reference sequence). The chain's CDR3 is CASSPLAGGGTDTQYF. DNA of the CDR3: TGTGCCAGCAGCCCACTAGCGGGAGGGGGCACAGATACGCAGTATTTT.

Points on this clone: The identical CDR3 is also encoded by other nucleotide sequences in the sample. V and J are TRBV18 and TRBJ1-1; maybe TRBD1 (6 bases). V lost 4 bases, J lost 1 base, and 7 bases lay in between. The CDR3 is 13 amino acids. Germline CDR1 reads KGHSH; CDR2 reads LQKENI. The CDR3 DNA is TGTGCCAGCTCACTGGACAGGAACACTGAAGCTTTCTTT. Encoded protein: CASSLDRNTEAFF.

The chain employs TRBV24-1 and TRBJ2-7; perhaps TRBD1 as D (5 bases). There are 14 residues in the CDR3. V dropped 9 bases and J dropped 6 bases, with 20 bases sitting between them. From germline, CDR1 is KGHDR and CDR2 SFDVKD. The chain's CDR3 is CATLSRQTSAEQYF. The CDR3 bases are TGTGCCACCCTATCAAGACAGACGAGCGCCGAGCAGTACTTC.

The genes are TRBV18 and TRBJ2-1, with D tentatively TRBD2 (6 bases). Germline V lookup: CDR1 KGHSH, CDR2 LQKENI. The length of the CDR3 is 14 residues. Trimming shortened V by 5 bases and J by 8 bases, and 16 bases separated the two germline ends. CDR3 nucleotide sequence: TGTGCCAGCTCATCGGGACTCTCGGGGTATGAGCAGTTCTTC. Translated, it gives CASSSGLSGYEQFF.

The chain recombines TRBV2 with TRBJ2-1; 11 bases map to TRBD1. Trimming removed 5 bases from V and 2 bases from J; junction bases left unmatched: 2. This CDR3 is 15 amino acids long. CDR1 and CDR2 from the germline V gene are SNHLY and FYNNEI. CDR3 residues: CASSPDRGPYNEQFF. The CDR3 DNA is TGTGCCAGCAGTCCGGACAGGGGGCCCTACAATGAGCAGTTCTTC. Combining the CDR3 with reference TRBV2 and TRBJ2-1 gives the whole variable domain EPEVTQTPSHQVTQMGQEVILRCVPISNHLYFYWYRQILGQKVEFLVSFYNNEISEKSEIFDDQFSVERPDGSNFTLKIRSTKLEDSAMYFCASSPDRGPYNEQFFGPGTRLTVL.

In its sample, this clone was seen a few times. The rearrangement links TRBV29-1 to TRBJ2-6; D is uncertain. Per the germline V gene, CDR1 is SQVTM and CDR2 is ANQGSEA. CDR3 length equals 15 residues. Trimming stripped 4 bases from V and 0 bases from J, with 10 bases between. For the CDR3, the DNA is TGCAGCGTTGGGAGACGAAGCTCTGGGGCCAACGTCCTGACTTTC. It translates to CSVGRRSSGANVLTF. Variable domain in full (rest from reference TRBV29-1 and TRBJ2-6): SAVISQKPSRDICQRGTSLTIQCQVDSQVTMMFWYRQQPGQSLTLIATANQGSEATYESGFVIDKFPISRPNLTFSTLTVSNMSPEDSSIYLCSVGRRSSGANVLTFGAGSRLTVL.

The genes are TRBV29-1 and TRBJ2-7, with TRBD1 matching 11 bases. Per germline, CDR1 SQVTM and CDR2 ANQGSEA. The CDR3 covers 17 residues. J was trimmed by 1 base and V by 5 bases; bases with no gene match: 13. The chain's CDR3 is CSVSGQGAGQQSYEQYF. CDR3 DNA sequence: TGCAGCGTTTCAGGACAGGGGGCCGGGCAGCAGTCCTACGAGCAGTACTTC.

The V call is TRBV19, the J call TRBJ2-2, with TRBD1 matching over 7 bases. The CDR3 consists of 12 residues. The ends lost 6 bases at V and 7 bases at J; junction bases unmatched: 2. The germline V gene has CDR1 LNHDA and CDR2 SQIVND (reference sequence). The CDR3 DNA sequence: TGTGCCAGTAGACCAGGGGGCGGGGAGCTGTTTTTT. It specifies CASRPGGGELFF.

In DNA form, the CDR3 reads TGTGCCAGCAGGAGTGGGCGGGACGAGTACAATGAGCAGTTCTTC. Encoded protein: CASRSGRDEYNEQFF. The chain joins TRBV27 to TRBJ2-1; possibly TRBD2 for D (6 bases). The CDR3 extends over 15 amino acids. The germline V gene encodes CDR1 MNHEY and CDR2 SMNVEV (reference sequence). The V gene lost 6 bases and the J gene lost 4 bases, with 16 bases spanning the gap.

The chain recombines TRBV21-1 with TRBJ2-3; the table's TRBD2 call for D was not verified on the DNA. TRBV21-1 is assigned pseudogene status. CDR3 length: 15 residues. CDR3 sequence reads: CASSQIAGDVDTQYF. CDR3 in DNA: TGTGCCAGCAGCCAAATAGCGGGAGATGTAGATACGCAGTATTTT.

In its sample, this clone was seen many times. The J gene is TRBJ1-2, the V gene TRBV3-1 (or the pseudogene TRBV3-2); TRBD1 matches 12 bases. This CDR3 is built from 17 residues. Unmatched junction bases numbered 6, after V lost 2 bases and J lost 2 bases. Germline CDR1 reads LGHDT; CDR2 reads YNNKEL (reference sequence). CDR3 sequence reads: CASSQRGTGGNNYGYTF. CDR3 nucleotide sequence: TGTGCCAGCAGCCAAAGGGGGACAGGGGGCAACAACTATGGCTACACCTTC.

Written as DNA, the CDR3 is TGTGCCAGTAGTCCCCCGTGGGGGGGGGTTAGCACAGATACGCAGTATTTT. Its protein is CASSPPWGGVSTDTQYF. V and J are TRBV19 and TRBJ2-3; 7 nucleotides agree with TRBD2. J lost 0 bases, V lost 5 bases, and 11 bases had no gene match. This CDR3 is 17 amino acids long. CDR1 LNHDA and CDR2 SQIVND come from the germline V gene (reference sequence).

The table lists this clone with a count of one. The chain joins TRBV3-1 (or the pseudogene TRBV3-2) to TRBJ2-7; 8 nucleotides line up with TRBD1. Germline V gives CDR1 LGHDT, CDR2 YNNKEL (reference sequence). The CDR3 runs to 14 residues. V was pared by 1 base and J by 6 bases, with 5 bases of the junction left unmatched. The CDR3 reads CASSQGSGGGEQYF. The CDR3 DNA sequence: TGTGCCAGCAGCCAAGGATCAGGGGGCGGCGAGCAGTACTTC.

This clone has only a few counts. V gene TRBV10-2 combines with J gene TRBJ2-1, with a tentative D call TRBD2 (6 bases). CDR1 and CDR2 (germline): WSHSY, SAAADI. The CDR3 spans 14 residues. V was clipped by 7 bases and J by 4 bases, with 14 bases between them. Here the CDR3 reads CASIPSALYNEQFF. The DNA for the CDR3 is TGCGCCAGCATCCCTAGCGCCCTATACAATGAGCAGTTCTTC.